Detailed here is one T cell receptor (beta chain). In its sample, this clonotype was seen many times. This clone's antigen is unknown. No much larger clone exists at a distance of one base, and base qualities are not known. The CDR3 covers 14 residues, taking in both the cysteine and the phenylalanine. The only DNA kept is the CDR3, 42 bases in frame from the first base. V loses 6 bases at its end and J loses 11 bases; junction bases beyond the gene matches: 10. This sample was taken from a study of CD8 T cells in ankylosing spondylitis (dated by TCRdb to 2017 to 2019). Context from the whole study: The study profiled T cell receptor beta repertoires in healthy donors and ankylosing spondylitis patients to find disease-linked TCR variants. In total, the full study cohort was made up of 95 to 110 healthy donors and 25 ankylosing spondylitis patients. Peripheral blood was sampled, and synovial fluid was also collected from ankylosing spondylitis patients. General conclusions and limits of the study: Blood from ankylosing spondylitis patients appeared to be characterized by a TCR beta motif composed of several highly homologous amino acid variants. Some motif variants had previously been reported in the synovial fluid and blood of reactive arthritis patients, which suggests shared mechanisms of disease initiation. The disease-linked clones were reported to be significantly enriched in matched synovial fluid samples from ankylosing spondylitis patients. The disease-linked clones showed a CD8+ phenotype and occurred at relatively low frequencies in peripheral blood.

The run used an Illumina HiSeq 2500. Quantitative 5'-RACE with molecular barcodes was the method used to prepare the TCR beta libraries. The study's own analysis went as follows. Disease-linked TCR variants were identified with a new computational method built on a probabilistic model of VDJ rearrangement. TCRdb itself trimmed the public reads at Q25 with fastp, ran MiXCR and retained productive beta chains. Duplicate CDR3 protein sequences are folded into a single record with the most common DNA and genes. These V and J calls originate from TCRdb's pipeline instead of the authors' own analysis. Across this sample there are a few hundred thousand distinct CDR3 sequences, with less than 9.5% seen only once. Clones ranked in the top ten supply 14% to 15% of the sample.

The rearranged segments are TRBV12-3 or TRBV12-4 and TRBJ1-5; the junction holds 10 bases that match TRBD1. Sequencing used blood, either unsorted or a sorted T cell fraction (not recorded which). The sequence came from a male donor with ankylosing spondylitis. The nucleotide sequence is given as TGTGCCAGCAGGTCCGGACAGGGGGGGATGGCCCAGCATTTT. This sequence encodes CASRSGQGGMAQHF.